Sequencing of this TCR beta chain was carried out in a study of regulatory T cells in long-lasting Graves disease. Study-level results: Newly diagnosed patients had higher TCR diversity than persistent Graves' patients did.

This clonotype has a handful of counts. Its target is unknown. The CDR3 is 16 residues long. Germline V gives CDR1 LNHDA, CDR2 SQIVND (reference sequence). Trimming took off 6 bases at V and 0 bases at J, with 18 bases between the two ends. HTBI primers from iRepertoire and Arm-PCR of CDR3 regions yielded the TCR beta libraries. Under the authors' procedure: Sequenced samples collectively carried 60 to 75 TRBV and 14 to 15 TRBJ segments. TCRdb re-called the multiplex PCR reads through MiXCR, storing one row per CDR3 protein. The V and J calls, along with clone size, are taken from TCRdb and not from the paper's own processing. The table shows roughly 420,000 distinct CDR3 sequences, with 15% to 20% occurring only once. Stated time point: newly diagnosed GD, antithyroid drugs for less than 3 months. The TCR library was prepared using RNA isolated from PBMCs. The data also belong to a second study, concerning T cells in Graves' hyperthyroidism and ophthalmopathy. From that paper: The study excluded patients with uncontrolled infection, other autoimmune disease, pregnancy or lactation.

The sequence was obtained from a woman aged 18-29 years with Graves disease. The sample consisted of peripheral blood mononuclear cells (PBMCs), taken at new diagnosis, from a patient treated with antithyroid drugs. This sequence joins TRBV19 and TRBJ2-7; tentative D call: TRBD1 (6 bases). As DNA, the CDR3 is TGTGCCAGTAGCCGACCAGGGGACCGGAGCTCCTACGAGCAGTACTTC. Its translation: CASSRPGDRSSYEQYF. The whole variable domain, remainder taken from reference TRBV19 and TRBJ2-7, is DGGITQSPKYLFRKEGQNVTLSCEQNLNHDAMYWYRQDPGQGLRLIYYSQIVNDFQKGDIAEGYSVSREKKESFPLTVTSAQKNPTAFYLCASSRPGDRSSYEQYFGPGTRLTVT.